The 26 T cell receptor beta chains presented below share a single source sample, sequenced in a study of cytomegalovirus exposure and HLA in healthy donors. Primers for the PCR totalled 60 Vbeta and 13 Jbeta. The data were produced by immunoSEQ multiplex PCR, yet TCRdb's version contains in-frame clones alone and is incomplete. Among 140,000 to 150,000 clones listed, around 78% were seen once. The sample was PBMCs. The receptors stem from a young woman in good health and CMV-seronegative.

The rearrangement links TRBV28 to TRBJ2-7; 9 bases map to TRBD1. Germline loops: CDR1 MDHEN, CDR2 SYDVKM. J gave up 4 bases and V 0 bases, and 4 bases lay outside the gene matches. The CDR3 loop spans 15 amino acids. This chain's CDR3 is CASSLWGQGSYEQYF. Written as DNA, the CDR3 is TGTGCCAGCAGTTTATGGGGACAGGGTTCGTACGAGCAGTACTTC.

The chain recombines TRBV11-2 with TRBJ1-1, with D tentatively TRBD1 (6 bases). The germline V gene has CDR1 SGHAT and CDR2 FQNNGV. This CDR3 comprises 17 residues. V was cut by 2 bases and J by 3 bases, with 19 bases left in between. The CDR3 sequence: CASSLPRGGPRDTEAFF. The CDR3 DNA follows: TGTGCCAGCAGCTTACCCCGGGGGGGGCCCCGGGACACTGAAGCTTTCTTT.

This chain joins TRBV9 and TRBJ1-3; a weak D match, TRBD1 (6 bases). CDR3 size: 14 residues. V was clipped by 1 base and J by 8 bases, with 13 bases between them. Germline V gene lookup returns CDR1 SGDLS and CDR2 YYNGEE. CDR3 sequence (DNA): TGTGCCAGCAGCGTAACAGGGACCCGAGACACCATATATTTT. Protein: CASSVTGTRDTIYF.

The V call is TRBV7-2, the J call TRBJ1-4; tentatively, D is TRBD1 (5 bases). The germline gives CDR1 SGHTA, CDR2 FQGNSA. The length of the CDR3 is 12 residues. Trimming left V 3 bases short and J 16 bases short, with 15 bases between. CDR3 bases: TGTGCCAGCAGCTTCCCCGGGACTGAACCGTTTTTT. Translation gives CASSFPGTEPFF.

The chain uses TRBV5-1 and TRBJ2-1; D gene ambiguous. CDR3 length: 13 amino acids. V was pared by 0 bases and J by 5 bases, with 6 bases between. Germline V gene sequence: CDR1 SGHRS, CDR2 YFSETQ. CDR3 loop: CASSLGLDNEQFF. CDR3 DNA: TGCGCCAGCAGCTTGGGACTTGACAATGAGCAGTTCTTC.

The CDR3, as DNA: TGTGCCAGCAGCTTAGGACAGGGCGCAGCAAATGAGCAGTTCTTC. Translated: CASSLGQGAANEQFF. V gene TRBV7-9 combines with J gene TRBJ2-1; TRBD1 aligns across 7 bases. V lost 1 base to trimming and J lost 7 bases; unmatched junction nucleotides: 7. The CDR3 loop spans 15 amino acids. CDR1 and CDR2 (germline): SEHNR, FQNEAQ (reference sequence).

This clone was counted between two and nine times. The V call is TRBV6-4, the J call TRBJ2-5, with 7 positions matching TRBD2. V lost 3 bases and J lost 1; bases outside the gene matches: 5. CDR1 is MRHNA and CDR2 is SNTAGT in the germline V gene. The CDR3 has 15 residues. This CDR3 reads CASSETPGGQETQYF. The CDR3 region has the DNA TGTGCCAGCAGTGAAACCCCGGGGGGCCAAGAGACCCAGTACTTC.

A note on this clone: A junction boundary mismatches the germline segment, possibly from a read error. The rearrangement uses TRBV19 and TRBJ2-4, with TRBD1 identical over 8 bases. This CDR3 region has 14 residues. The V gene's germline CDR1 is LNHDA and CDR2 SQIVND (reference sequence). CDR3 DNA: TGTGCCAGTAGGGTCAGGGGGCCCAAAAACAGTCAGTACTTC. Protein: CASRVRGPKNSQYF.

The chain links TRBV28 to TRBJ2-7, with D unclear. The germline V and J ends were trimmed by 7 bases and 10 bases, with 20 bases remaining between them. Germline V gives CDR1 MDHEN, CDR2 SYDVKM. The CDR3 has 13 residues. CDR3 amino acids: CASNPPTGWPQYV. CDR3 in DNA: TGTGCCAGCAACCCTCCGACGGGTTGGCCCCAGTACGTC.

The J gene is TRBJ1-4, the V gene TRBV18; no clear D. The CDR3 runs to 15 residues. Germline-derived CDR1 and CDR2 are KGHSH and LQKENI. V was trimmed by 1 base and J by 0 bases, leaving 6 bases between them. The CDR3 protein is CASSPRETTNEKLFF. The CDR3 DNA follows: TGTGCCAGCTCACCACGCGAGACAACTAATGAAAAACTGTTTTTT.

The rearrangement joins TRBV13 to TRBJ1-3; 9 nucleotides agree with TRBD1. Per the germline V gene, CDR1 is PRHDT and CDR2 is FYEKMQ (reference sequence). This CDR3 is built from 16 residues. Trimming took 0 bases from V and 0 from J; bases not matched to a gene: 0. CDR3 nucleotides: TGTGCCAGCAGCTTAGGGACAGGGGGCTCTGGAAACACCATATATTTT. Amino acids: CASSLGTGGSGNTIYF.

V gene TRBV4-3 combines with J gene TRBJ2-5, with TRBD2 matching 8 bases. Germline trimming cut 0 bases from V and 4 bases from J; bases unmatched to any gene: 7. CDR1 is LGHNA and CDR2 is YSLEER in the germline V gene. The CDR3 runs 16 residues. This CDR3 is CASSQDDGGAPETQYF. The CDR3 nucleotides are TGCGCCAGCAGCCAAGATGACGGGGGGGCCCCAGAGACCCAGTACTTC.

The chain carries TRBV25-1 and TRBJ2-7, with 9 bases fitting TRBD2. This CDR3 is built from 17 residues. Germline V gene sequence: CDR1 MGHDK, CDR2 SYGVNS. V shed 0 bases, J shed 0 bases, and the junction held 6 bases outside the gene matches. The CDR3 DNA sequence: TGTGCCAGCAGTGAATACCAGCTAGCGGGATTCTCCTACGAGCAGTACGTC. The encoded protein is CASSEYQLAGFSYEQYV.

In its sample, this clone was seen a few times. V and J are TRBV29-1 and TRBJ2-3; TRBD2 aligns across 10 bases. Losses at the gene ends were 7 bases for V and 5 bases for J; bases not matched to a gene: 9. CDR3 size: 14 residues. CDR1 SQVTM and CDR2 ANQGSEA come from the germline V gene. CDR3 protein: CSARGSGRLDTQYF. CDR3 DNA: TGCAGCGCCCGGGGTAGCGGGAGGTTAGATACGCAGTATTTT.

The rearrangement uses TRBV18 and TRBJ1-1; D may be TRBD1 (6 bases). The length of the CDR3 is 15 residues. Germline V gives CDR1 KGHSH, CDR2 LQKENI. V lost 0 bases and J 4 bases, leaving 12 bases between the germline ends. The CDR3 is CASSPPTGRGTEAFF. For the CDR3, the DNA is TGTGCCAGCTCACCACCGACAGGCAGGGGCACTGAAGCTTTCTTT.

The CDR3 nucleotides read TGTGCCAGTAGTAAGCAAGACACCTTATATGGCTACACCTTC. Amino acid sequence: CASSKQDTLYGYTF. J is TRBJ1-2 and V is TRBV19, with unresolved D. Germline V gene sequence: CDR1 LNHDA, CDR2 SQIVND (reference sequence). CDR3 length: 14 residues. The germline V and J ends were trimmed by 4 bases and 5 bases, with 14 bases remaining between them.

V is TRBV7-3 and J is TRBJ2-3; TRBD1 aligns across 8 bases. The CDR3 is 16 amino acids. V shed 0 bases and J 3 bases; nucleotides not matched to a gene: 5. Germline V gene lookup returns CDR1 SGHTA and CDR2 FQGTGA. The CDR3 DNA is TGTGCCAGCAGCTTAACCCGGACAGGGAGTACAGATACGCAGTATTTT. Amino acids: CASSLTRTGSTDTQYF. Looking up the rest from reference TRBV7-3 and TRBJ2-3 gives the full variable domain: GAGVSQTPSNKVTEKGKYVELRCDPISGHTALYWYRQSLGQGPEFLIYFQGTGAADDSGLPNDRFFAVRPEGSVSTLKIQRTERGDSAVYLCASSLTRTGSTDTQYFGPGTRLTVL.

The J gene is TRBJ2-4, the V gene TRBV6-4; D gene uncertain. V lost 6 bases and J lost 4, with 19 bases in between. This CDR3 spans 16 amino acids. Germline CDR1 and CDR2: MRHNA and SNTAGT. For the CDR3, the DNA is TGTGCCAGCAGCGAGGATCGTGGCACCTGGAAAAACATTCAGTACTTC. The encoded protein is CASSEDRGTWKNIQYF.

The chain uses TRBV7-2 and TRBJ2-1; maybe TRBD2 (6 bases). This CDR3 is built from 14 residues. The germline V and J ends were trimmed by 6 bases and 10 bases, with 19 bases remaining between them. Germline lookup yields CDR1 SGHTA and CDR2 FQGNSA. This chain's CDR3 is CASSRPTQLAEQFF. The CDR3 DNA is TGTGCCAGCAGTCGCCCAACCCAGCTAGCGGAGCAGTTCTTC.

CDR3 nucleotides: TGTGCCAGCTCACGCTCGGCACAGGGCGGCAAATCTGGGGCCAACGTCCTGACTTTC. Translating it yields CASSRSAQGGKSGANVLTF. The rearrangement uses TRBV18 and TRBJ2-6, with D perhaps matching TRBD1 (6 bases). V lost 4 bases and J lost 1, with 20 bases in between. The CDR3 has 19 amino acids. Germline CDR1 and CDR2: KGHSH and LQKENI.

The chain combines TRBV6-1 with TRBJ2-1; 8 nucleotides line up with TRBD2. This CDR3 is built from 15 residues. Trimming cost V 2 bases and J 2 bases; bases outside gene matches: 2. Germline loops: CDR1 MNHNS, CDR2 SASEGT. The CDR3 sequence is CASSEIGGAYNEQFF. Here the CDR3 DNA reads TGTGCCAGCAGTGAAATCGGGGGGGCCTACAATGAGCAGTTCTTC.

The J gene is TRBJ1-4, the V gene TRBV10-2, with 10 bases that match TRBD1. The V segment lost 0 bases and the J segment 7 bases; nucleotides outside the gene matches: 2. The CDR3 spans 15 residues. The germline V gene has CDR1 WSHSY and CDR2 SAAADI. CDR3 amino acids: CASSESRDRGEKLFF. DNA of the CDR3: TGCGCCAGCAGTGAGTCCCGGGACAGGGGTGAAAAACTGTTTTTT.

The rearrangement links TRBV15 to TRBJ1-4, with 7 positions matching TRBD1. Trimming took 2 bases from V and 8 from J; bases not matched to a gene: 2. The germline V gene has CDR1 LNHNV and CDR2 YYDKDF (reference sequence). This CDR3 is 13 amino acids long. The CDR3 is CATSRRGQEKLFF. In DNA form, the CDR3 reads TGTGCCACCAGCAGAAGGGGGCAGGAAAAACTGTTTTTT.

The chain has TRBV2 and TRBJ1-1; D might be TRBD1 (5 bases). This CDR3 comprises 14 residues. Germline CDR1 is SNHLY and CDR2 is FYNNEI. V was pared by 5 bases and J by 2 bases, with 12 bases between. As DNA, the CDR3 is TGTGCCAGCAGTTTCGCTGGACAAAACACTGAAGCTTTCTTT. It translates to CASSFAGQNTEAFF.

Worth noting for this clone: Relative to the germline gene, one junction end is altered; a read error may explain this. This chain links TRBV6-6 with TRBJ1-1; TRBD1 matches 7 bases. CDR3 length equals 14 residues. Germline V CDR1 and CDR2: MNHNY, SVGAGI (reference sequence). In DNA, the CDR3 is TGTGCCAGCACCTTCTCAGGGGGGAACGCTGAAGCTTTCTTT. Translation gives CASTFSGGNAEAFF.

V is TRBV6-1 and J is TRBJ1-2; D remains ambiguous. The germline V and J ends were trimmed by 6 bases and 3 bases, with 11 bases remaining between them. There are 13 residues in the CDR3. The germline gives CDR1 MNHNS, CDR2 SASEGT. CDR3 DNA: TGTGCCAGCAGGCGGGATTTGGACTATGGCTACACCTTC. It translates to CASRRDLDYGYTF.